These 3 T cell receptor beta chains originate from one sample sequenced in a study of spatial heterogeneity in lung cancer. TCRdb reprocessed the 5' RACE reads with MiXCR, giving one entry per CDR3 protein. The sample shows 30,000 to 50,000 distinct CDR3 sequences, under 7% of them seen only once. Time point of the sample: sample taken at primary tumor resection. TCRs were sequenced from unsorted whole RNA of tumor, nontumor lung or PBMC. The source was PBMCs, collected at surgery. The receptors were gathered from a male donor with early-stage non-small cell lung cancer.

This clonotype was counted between two and nine times. The chain has TRBV11-2 and TRBJ2-7; D ambiguous. With 5 bases removed from V and 2 bases from J, the gap between germline ends came to 13 bases. CDR1 is SGHAT and CDR2 is FQNNGV in the germline V gene. The CDR3 runs to 14 residues. CDR3 sequence: CASSPSGSTYEQYF. The CDR3 DNA is TGTGCCAGCAGCCCCTCGGGCTCAACCTACGAGCAGTACTTC.

This clonotype was recorded many times. The rearrangement joins TRBV20-1 to TRBJ2-4; D is undetermined. CDR3 length: 12 amino acids. The germline gives CDR1 DFQATT, CDR2 SNEGSKA (reference sequence). Trimming took 6 bases from V and 12 from J, leaving 18 bases between them. This CDR3 reads CSAEEMVLGQYF. The CDR3 DNA reads TGCAGTGCCGAGGAGATGGTCTTGGGTCAGTACTTC.

Only a few counts were recorded for this clonotype. J is TRBJ2-1 and V is TRBV6-5; TRBD1 aligns across 8 bases. Per germline, CDR1 MNHEY and CDR2 SVGAGI. This CDR3 has 15 residues. V gave up 5 bases and J gave up 2 bases; unmatched junction bases: 5. The CDR3 nucleotides read TGTGCCAGCAGTAAAAGGACAGGGCCCTACAATGAGCAGTTCTTC. Residues: CASSKRTGPYNEQFF.